The 16 T cell receptor beta chains presented below share a single source sample, sequenced in a study of blood T cell repertoires in COVID-19. Repertoires were generated with immunoSEQ multiplex PCR, while TCRdb's copy carries only in-frame clones and drops some. The sample gives about 140,000 clones, 75% to 90% of which show up once; 35% to 50% is in the top ten. The sample comprised peripheral blood. The receptors here all came from a human donor in a cohort sampled during active COVID-19.

The V gene is TRBV24-1, the J gene TRBJ2-2; 7 nucleotides agree with TRBD2. CDR3 length: 12 amino acids. The V gene's germline CDR1 is KGHDR and CDR2 SFDVKD. The trim removed 12 bases at V and 5 bases at J, leaving 5 bases unmatched. CDR3 sequence reads: CAASGWTGELFF. The CDR3 nucleotides read TGTGCCGCTAGCGGTTGGACCGGGGAGCTGTTTTTT.

The V and J genes are TRBV5-5 and TRBJ1-5; a weak D match, TRBD1 (5 bases). The germline V and J ends were trimmed by 0 bases and 3 bases, with 16 bases remaining between them. The CDR3 loop spans 17 amino acids. The germline V gene has CDR1 SGHKS and CDR2 YYEKEE (reference sequence). The CDR3 loop is CASSLGGGVRNNQPQHF. CDR3 DNA: TGTGCCAGCAGCTTGGGTGGGGGGGTTAGGAACAATCAGCCCCAGCATTTT.

The chain is built from TRBV5-1 and TRBJ2-5; maybe TRBD2 (5 bases). The CDR3 has 16 amino acids. Trimming shortened V by 7 bases and J by 1 base, and 20 bases separated the two germline ends. Germline values: CDR1 SGHRS, CDR2 YFSETQ. The CDR3 protein is CASAPGGSVAQETQYF. In DNA form, the CDR3 reads TGCGCCAGCGCCCCCGGAGGATCGGTAGCCCAAGAGACCCAGTACTTC.

V and J are TRBV5-5 and TRBJ1-2, with D unclear. The germline V and J ends were trimmed by 1 base and 7 bases, with 14 bases remaining between them. From germline, CDR1 is SGHKS and CDR2 YYEKEE (reference sequence). The CDR3 consists of 14 residues. The CDR3 loop reads CASSLSRVLGGYTF. CDR3 DNA: TGTGCCAGCAGCTTGTCCCGGGTCTTGGGTGGCTACACCTTC.

The chain uses TRBV13 and TRBJ2-1, with 9 nucleotides matching TRBD1. Germline CDR1 PRHDT, CDR2 FYEKMQ (reference sequence). Germline trimming cut 5 bases from V and 9 bases from J; bases unmatched to any gene: 11. This CDR3 spans 15 amino acids. CDR3 amino acids: CASSTGTGKDREQFF. The CDR3 coding sequence is TGTGCCAGCAGCACTGGGACAGGGAAAGATCGTGAGCAGTTCTTC.

The J gene is TRBJ1-1, the V gene TRBV12-3 or TRBV12-4; TRBD1 aligns across 8 bases. The CDR3 extends over 13 amino acids. Germline trimming cut 7 bases from V and 4 bases from J; bases unmatched to any gene: 5. CDR3 sequence (DNA): TGTGCCAGCACCTTCACAGGGGGCACTGAAGCTTTCTTT. The encoded protein is CASTFTGGTEAFF.

The gene calls are TRBV6-4 and TRBJ2-1; TRBD1 matches at 8 bases. The CDR3 loop spans 16 amino acids. CDR1 MRHNA and CDR2 SNTAGT come from the germline V gene. The junction had 9 bases not matched to a gene; V was cut back by 0 bases and J by 8 bases. As DNA, the CDR3 is TGTGCCAGCAGTGACTCCAACCGGACAGGGAGGTATGAGCAGTTCTTC. It yields the protein CASSDSNRTGRYEQFF.

This clone was seen once. The J gene is TRBJ1-5, the V gene TRBV7-2; D gene unclear. With 5 bases removed from V and 2 bases from J, the gap between germline ends came to 7 bases. This CDR3 comprises 13 residues. CDR1 is SGHTA and CDR2 is FQGNSA in the germline V gene. The CDR3 coding sequence is TGTGCCAGCAGCCCTCTCGGCAATCAGCCCCAGCATTTT. Protein sequence: CASSPLGNQPQHF.

The chain employs TRBV6-4 and TRBJ1-1; tentatively, D is TRBD1 (6 bases). Trimming cost V 4 bases and J 3 bases, with 9 bases left between them. CDR3 size: 13 residues. CDR1 is MRHNA, CDR2 SNTAGT, per germline. CDR3 sequence: CASSVDSHTEAFF. DNA for the CDR3: TGTGCCAGCAGTGTGGACAGTCACACTGAAGCTTTCTTT.

In its sample, this clone was seen once. This chain links TRBV9 with TRBJ2-3; D is unresolved. V was pared by 4 bases and J by 2 bases, with 11 bases between. Germline CDR1 reads SGDLS; CDR2 reads YYNGEE. CDR3 size: 14 residues. The CDR3 is CASSPSRNTDTQYF. The CDR3 region has the DNA TGTGCCAGCAGCCCTAGTCGTAACACAGATACGCAGTATTTT.

This clone has a handful of counts. The rearrangement links TRBV4-3 to TRBJ2-7, with D possibly TRBD1 on 5 matching bases. Trimming pared 0 bases from V and 6 bases from J, leaving 12 bases between. CDR1 LGHNA and CDR2 YSLEER come from the germline V gene. The CDR3 is 14 residues long. The CDR3 here is CASSQEVGAREQYF. In DNA, the CDR3 is TGCGCCAGCAGCCAAGAGGTAGGGGCCCGCGAGCAGTACTTC.

This clone was seen just once. The chain has TRBV19 and TRBJ1-2; the D is unclear. The ends were cut back, 8 bases at V and 5 bases at J, with 15 bases in the middle. The germline V gene has CDR1 LNHDA and CDR2 SQIVND (reference sequence). The CDR3 sequence is 13 residues long. The CDR3 coding sequence is TGTGCCAGTGGATCGGGTCTTGGGTATGGCTACACCTTC. Protein product: CASGSGLGYGYTF.

The V call is TRBV11-2, the J call TRBJ1-2; D unresolved. The CDR3 has 14 residues. V lost 0 bases to trimming and J lost 4 bases, with 9 bases between them. Germline V gene lookup returns CDR1 SGHAT and CDR2 FQNNGV. CDR3 in DNA: TGTGCCAGCAGCTTAGATCCGCGGGGCTATGGCTACACCTTC. This encodes CASSLDPRGYGYTF.

This chain joins TRBV18 and TRBJ2-1; D is possibly TRBD2 (6 bases). Per germline, CDR1 KGHSH and CDR2 LQKENI. V dropped 1 base and J dropped 6 bases, with 7 bases sitting between them. The CDR3 spans 13 residues. The chain's CDR3 is CASSPRRGNEQFF. Written as DNA, the CDR3 is TGTGCCAGCTCACCACGGAGGGGCAATGAGCAGTTCTTC.

V usage is TRBV7-2 and J usage is TRBJ2-2; a weak D match, TRBD2 (5 bases). The CDR3 extends over 15 amino acids. Germline V lookup: CDR1 SGHTA, CDR2 FQGNSA. The V end was cut by 1 base, the J end by 4 bases, with 10 bases between. Here the CDR3 DNA reads TGTGCCAGCAGCTTAGGGGTAGCGATCACCGGGGAGCTGTTTTTT. Its translation is CASSLGVAITGELFF.

This clone came up a few times. The CDR3 DNA is TGTGCAAGTCGCCACTCAACCCCCGGACAGCCGAACACTGAAGCTTTCTTT. Protein: CASRHSTPGQPNTEAFF. The J gene is TRBJ1-1, the V gene TRBV12-2; the table's D call TRBD1 went unverified against the DNA. TRBV12-2 is classified as a pseudogene. This CDR3 comprises 17 residues.